A selection of T cell receptor beta chains follows, all from one sample in a study of CD8 T cells in Susac syndrome. A single record per CDR3 protein comes from TCRdb applying MiXCR to the immunoSEQ multiplex PCR reads. The data show about 140,000 distinct CDR3 sequences, 85% to 95% seen once. The sample taken for sequencing was CD4+ T cells from PBMCs. The receptors were gathered from a human donor with multiple sclerosis. Each CDR3 is given with its conserved first and last residue. D genes are given only for firm matches. The listing skips clone size in some rows; elsewhere it reads once, few, many or a size class.

D gene: .
clone size: .
V gene: TRBV13
J gene: TRBJ1-2
CDR3 protein: CASSLQGVANYGYTF
CDR3 DNA: TGTGCCAGCAGCTTACAGGGTGTCGCTAACTATGGCTACACCTTC

D gene: .
clone size: .
V gene: TRBV30
J gene: TRBJ1-1
CDR3 protein: CAWGGRTEAFF
CDR3 DNA: TGTGCCTGGGGAGGGAGGACTGAAGCTTTCTTT

D gene: .
clone size: .
V gene: TRBV7-9
J gene: TRBJ1-5
CDR3 protein: CASSPDSVNQPQHF
CDR3 DNA: TGTGCCAGCAGCCCGGACAGTGTTAATCAGCCCCAGCATTTT

D gene: TRBD2
clone size: .
V gene: TRBV24-1
J gene: TRBJ2-7
CDR3 protein: CATSDPLAGGRGEQYF
CDR3 DNA: TGTGCCACCAGTGACCCACTAGCGGGAGGTCGGGGCGAGCAGTACTTC

D gene: TRBD1
clone size: once
V gene: TRBV7-9
J gene: TRBJ1-6
CDR3 protein: CASSLATGTGNSPLHF
CDR3 DNA: TGTGCCAGCAGCTTAGCGACCGGGACAGGGAATTCACCCCTCCACTTT

D gene: .
clone size: .
V gene: TRBV28
J gene: TRBJ1-5
CDR3 protein: CASSLNVGGVKPQHF
CDR3 DNA: TGTGCCAGCAGTTTAAATGTGGGGGGCGTGAAGCCCCAGCATTTT

D gene: .
clone size: .
V gene: TRBV20-1
J gene: TRBJ1-1
CDR3 protein: CSARTGTTAGEAFF
CDR3 DNA: TGCAGTGCGAGAACCGGGACGACGGCGGGTGAAGCTTTCTTT

D gene: .
clone size: .
V gene: TRBV29-1
J gene: TRBJ2-5
CDR3 protein: CSVELGAGETQYF
CDR3 DNA: TGCAGCGTTGAATTGGGAGCCGGAGAGACCCAGTACTTC

D gene: .
clone size: .
V gene: TRBV20-1
J gene: TRBJ2-1
CDR3 protein: CSARLAGNEQFF
CDR3 DNA: TGCAGTGCTAGATTGGCAGGCAATGAGCAGTTCTTC

D gene: .
clone size: .
V gene: TRBV7-3
J gene: TRBJ2-2
CDR3 protein: CASSLTLAYTGELFF
CDR3 DNA: TGTGCCAGCAGCTTAACGTTAGCGTACACCGGGGAGCTGTTTTTT

D gene: .
clone size: .
V gene: TRBV20-1
J gene: TRBJ1-4
CDR3 protein: CSASPLGVPEKLFF
CDR3 DNA: TGCAGTGCTAGCCCGCTGGGGGTCCCAGAAAAACTGTTTTTT

D gene: TRBD1
clone size: once
V gene: TRBV20-1
J gene: TRBJ2-2
CDR3 protein: CSAIDRANTGELFF
CDR3 DNA: TGCAGTGCAATAGACAGGGCGAACACCGGGGAGCTGTTTTTT

D gene: TRBD2
clone size: .
V gene: TRBV20-1
J gene: TRBJ2-1
CDR3 protein: CSASGGASPNEQFF
CDR3 DNA: TGCAGTGCTAGCGGGGGGGCCTCCCCGAATGAGCAGTTCTTC

D gene: .
clone size: .
V gene: TRBV9
J gene: TRBJ1-1
CDR3 protein: CASSVDYRDGTEAFF
CDR3 DNA: TGTGCCAGCAGCGTAGATTATAGGGATGGGACTGAAGCTTTCTTT

D gene: .
clone size: .
V gene: TRBV20-1
J gene: TRBJ2-1
CDR3 protein: CSALVGGTYNEQFF
CDR3 DNA: TGCAGTGCTTTAGTTGGGGGGACCTACAATGAGCAGTTCTTC

D gene: .
clone size: .
V gene: TRBV5-1
J gene: TRBJ1-1
CDR3 protein: CASSTGYTEAFF
CDR3 DNA: TGCGCCAGCAGCACGGGGTACACTGAAGCTTTCTTT

D gene: .
clone size: .
V gene: TRBV12-3/TRBV12-4
J gene: TRBJ2-3
CDR3 protein: CASSSRPLQQTSTDTQYF
CDR3 DNA: TGTGCCAGCAGTTCCAGGCCCCTCCAGCAGACTAGCACAGATACGCAGTATTTT

D gene: TRBD1
clone size: .
V gene: TRBV6-1
J gene: TRBJ1-2
CDR3 protein: CASRLDRAEGYTF
CDR3 DNA: TGTGCCAGCAGATTGGACAGGGCGGAAGGCTACACCTTC

D gene: .
clone size: .
V gene: TRBV21-1
J gene: TRBJ2-1
CDR3 protein: CASSKRRGWLGGRAAYNEQFF
CDR3 DNA: TGTGCCAGCAGCAAGAGAAGGGGTTGGTTAGGCGGGAGGGCGGCCTACAATGAGCAGTTCTTC

D gene: .
clone size: .
V gene: TRBV28
J gene: TRBJ2-3
CDR3 protein: CASTPRGYTQYF
CDR3 DNA: TGTGCCAGCACACCACGGGGGTATACGCAGTATTTT

D gene: .
clone size: .
V gene: TRBV4-3
J gene: TRBJ1-5
CDR3 protein: CASSQEWTDNQPQHF
CDR3 DNA: TGCGCCAGCAGCCAAGAGTGGACAGACAATCAGCCCCAGCATTTT

D gene: .
clone size: .
V gene: TRBV27
J gene: TRBJ2-5
CDR3 protein: CASSLAGLMETQYF
CDR3 DNA: TGTGCCAGCAGTTTGGCGGGCCTCATGGAGACCCAGTACTTC

D gene: .
clone size: .
V gene: TRBV24-1
J gene: TRBJ2-7
CDR3 protein: CATSDWDSYEQYF
CDR3 DNA: TGTGCCACCAGTGATTGGGACTCCTACGAGCAGTACTTC

D gene: .
clone size: few
V gene: TRBV6-2/TRBV6-3
J gene: TRBJ2-3
CDR3 protein: CASRRADTQYF
CDR3 DNA: TGTGCCAGTAGGAGGGCCGATACGCAGTATTTT

D gene: TRBD1
clone size: once
V gene: TRBV27
J gene: TRBJ1-1
CDR3 protein: CASSLQGGFEAFF
CDR3 DNA: TGTGCCAGCAGTTTACAGGGGGGATTTGAAGCTTTCTTT

D gene: TRBD2
clone size: .
V gene: TRBV29-1
J gene: TRBJ2-7
CDR3 protein: CSVRWREVGEQYF
CDR3 DNA: TGCAGCGTTAGGTGGCGGGAGGTCGGCGAGCAGTACTTC

D gene: .
clone size: .
V gene: TRBV7-9
J gene: TRBJ2-2
CDR3 protein: CASSPSSTGELFF
CDR3 DNA: TGTGCCAGCAGCCCTAGCAGTACCGGGGAGCTGTTTTTT

D gene: .
clone size: .
V gene: TRBV20-1
J gene: TRBJ1-5
CDR3 protein: CSARPGRENQPQHF
CDR3 DNA: TGCAGTGCTAGACCGGGGCGTGAGAATCAGCCCCAGCATTTT

D gene: .
clone size: .
V gene: TRBV20-1
J gene: TRBJ2-4
CDR3 protein: CSAIDPPAQYF
CDR3 DNA: TGCAGTGCTATAGATCCCCCAGCCCAGTACTTC

D gene: .
clone size: .
V gene: TRBV9
J gene: TRBJ2-2
CDR3 protein: CASSENTGELFF
CDR3 DNA: TGTGCCAGCAGCGAGAACACCGGGGAGCTGTTTTTT

D gene: .
clone size: .
V gene: TRBV2
J gene: TRBJ2-5
CDR3 protein: CASSGQISETQYF
CDR3 DNA: TGTGCCAGCAGTGGACAGATATCAGAGACCCAGTACTTC

D gene: .
clone size: .
V gene: TRBV9
J gene: TRBJ2-2
CDR3 protein: CASSTIGTGELFF
CDR3 DNA: TGTGCCAGCAGCACGATAGGTACCGGGGAGCTGTTTTTT

D gene: TRBD2
clone size: .
V gene: TRBV5-4
J gene: TRBJ2-3
CDR3 protein: CASYRLSGGAEDTQYF
CDR3 DNA: TGTGCCTCCTATCGGTTAAGCGGGGGGGCTGAAGATACGCAGTATTTT

D gene: TRBD2
clone size: .
V gene: TRBV7-6
J gene: TRBJ2-7
CDR3 protein: CASSKGLGGGEQYF
CDR3 DNA: TGTGCCAGCAGCAAGGGACTAGGCGGCGGCGAGCAGTACTTC

D gene: .
clone size: .
V gene: TRBV12-3/TRBV12-4
J gene: TRBJ1-1
CDR3 protein: CASSFAPGVKNTEAFF
CDR3 DNA: TGTGCCAGCAGCTTCGCTCCGGGAGTGAAGAACACTGAAGCTTTCTTT

D gene: .
clone size: .
V gene: TRBV9
J gene: TRBJ2-3
CDR3 protein: CASSVAGRTDTQYF
CDR3 DNA: TGTGCCAGCAGCGTTGCGGGTCGCACAGATACGCAGTATTTT

D gene: TRBD1
clone size: .
V gene: TRBV6-5
J gene: TRBJ1-1
CDR3 protein: CASSRDRGLIEAFF
CDR3 DNA: TGTGCCAGCAGTCGGGACAGGGGGCTGATTGAAGCTTTCTTT

D gene: .
clone size: .
V gene: TRBV7-2
J gene: TRBJ1-2
CDR3 protein: CASSPDNKANYGYTF
CDR3 DNA: TGTGCCAGCAGCCCCGACAACAAAGCTAACTATGGCTACACCTTC

D gene: .
clone size: .
V gene: TRBV5-4
J gene: TRBJ2-5
CDR3 protein: CASSLGQGRETQYF
CDR3 DNA: TGTGCCAGCAGCTTGGGTCAGGGGCGGGAGACCCAGTACTTC

D gene: .
clone size: .
V gene: TRBV5-1
J gene: TRBJ2-2
CDR3 protein: CASSQTGGELFF
CDR3 DNA: TGCGCCAGCAGCCAGACAGGCGGGGAGCTGTTTTTT

D gene: .
clone size: .
V gene: TRBV20-1
J gene: TRBJ2-3
CDR3 protein: CSAPLNTQYF
CDR3 DNA: TGCAGTGCCCCCCTAAATACGCAGTATTTT

D gene: TRBD1
clone size: .
V gene: TRBV7-9
J gene: TRBJ2-2
CDR3 protein: CASSHYRDSRTGELFF
CDR3 DNA: TGTGCCAGCAGTCACTATAGGGACAGCCGGACCGGGGAGCTGTTTTTT

D gene: TRBD1
clone size: .
V gene: TRBV14
J gene: TRBJ2-6
CDR3 protein: CASSQVFGQGSGANVLTF
CDR3 DNA: TGTGCCAGCAGCCAAGTATTTGGACAGGGCTCTGGGGCCAACGTCCTGACTTTC

D gene: TRBD1
clone size: .
V gene: TRBV5-4
J gene: TRBJ2-1
CDR3 protein: CASSKETGAYNEQFF
CDR3 DNA: TGTGCCAGCAGCAAGGAGACAGGGGCCTACAATGAGCAGTTCTTC

D gene: .
clone size: .
V gene: TRBV5-4
J gene: TRBJ2-3
CDR3 protein: CASSFATDTQYF
CDR3 DNA: TGTGCCAGCAGCTTCGCCACAGATACGCAGTATTTT

D gene: .
clone size: .
V gene: TRBV7-2
J gene: TRBJ1-1
CDR3 protein: CASSPSWLVPTEAFF
CDR3 DNA: TGTGCCAGCAGCCCCAGTTGGTTGGTCCCCACTGAAGCTTTCTTT

D gene: .
clone size: .
V gene: TRBV21-1
J gene: TRBJ1-5
CDR3 protein: CASSITGMRYQPQHF
CDR3 DNA: TGTGCCAGCAGCATCACCGGGATGCGCTATCAGCCCCAGCATTTT

D gene: .
clone size: once
V gene: TRBV5-4
J gene: TRBJ2-7
CDR3 protein: CASSLDPGVRSYEQYF
CDR3 DNA: TGTGCCAGCAGCTTGGACCCGGGAGTTCGCTCCTACGAGCAGTACTTC

D gene: .
clone size: .
V gene: TRBV29-1
J gene: TRBJ2-3
CDR3 protein: CSVEAPSFDAWGQYF
CDR3 DNA: TGCAGCGTTGAGGCGCCGAGTTTCGACGCCTGGGGGCAGTATTTT

D gene: .
clone size: .
V gene: TRBV3-1
J gene: TRBJ1-2
CDR3 protein: CASSQPVPAATGYTF
CDR3 DNA: TGTGCCAGCAGCCAACCTGTCCCAGCCGCGACCGGCTACACCTTC

D gene: .
clone size: .
V gene: TRBV7-7
J gene: TRBJ2-1
CDR3 protein: CASSLGSERYNEQFF
CDR3 DNA: TGTGCTAGCAGCTTAGGGTCAGAGAGATACAATGAGCAGTTCTTC

D gene: .
clone size: .
V gene: TRBV7-2
J gene: TRBJ2-3
CDR3 protein: CASSLDSFTDTQYF
CDR3 DNA: TGTGCCAGCAGCCTCGACAGTTTCACAGATACGCAGTATTTT

D gene: TRBD1
clone size: .
V gene: TRBV28
J gene: TRBJ2-2
CDR3 protein: CASERTGVTGELFF
CDR3 DNA: TGTGCCAGCGAGCGGACAGGGGTAACCGGGGAGCTGTTTTTT

D gene: TRBD1
clone size: .
V gene: TRBV5-1
J gene: TRBJ2-7
CDR3 protein: CASRWTGSSYEQYF
CDR3 DNA: TGCGCCAGCAGGTGGACAGGGAGCTCCTACGAGCAGTACTTC

D gene: .
clone size: .
V gene: TRBV7-2
J gene: TRBJ2-5
CDR3 protein: CASSPSRQETQYF
CDR3 DNA: TGTGCCAGCAGTCCTAGTCGCCAAGAGACCCAGTACTTC

D gene: TRBD2
clone size: .
V gene: TRBV7-9
J gene: TRBJ2-1
CDR3 protein: CASSILAGGHNEQFF
CDR3 DNA: TGTGCCAGCAGCATACTAGCGGGGGGGCACAATGAGCAGTTCTTC

D gene: TRBD1
clone size: .
V gene: TRBV5-6
J gene: TRBJ1-2
CDR3 protein: CATRDRNYGYTF
CDR3 DNA: TGTGCCACCAGGGACAGAAACTATGGCTACACCTTC